This is a list of T cell receptor beta chains from one sample in a study of blood T cell repertoires in COVID-19. Measured with immunoSEQ multiplex PCR; TCRdb has only the in-frame clones, and not every one. Seen here are about 60,000 clones, roughly 88% observed once, and the top ten hold about 4.5%. The sample was peripheral blood. These receptors came from a man aged 55 to 69 with acute or convalescent COVID-19. Each CDR3 is given with its conserved first and last residue. D genes are given only for firm matches. Some rows mark clone size as missing; the rest say once, few, many or name a class of expanded clone.

CASSSGVANEQFF TGTGCTAGCAGTTCAGGGGTGGCGAATGAGCAGTTCTTC - TRBV7-7 - TRBJ2-1
CASSETGQYYGYTF TGTGCCAGCAGTGAAACAGGACAGTACTATGGCTACACCTTC - TRBV6-1 - TRBJ1-2
CASSRSRQGAFGYTF TGTGCCAGCAGCCGCTCGCGACAGGGGGCTTTCGGCTACACCTTC - TRBV11-1 TRBD1 TRBJ1-2
CASSPQNPRNEQFF TGTGCCAGCTCACCACAAAACCCTCGGAATGAGCAGTTCTTC - TRBV18 - TRBJ2-1
CASSSPGGAQETQYF TGTGCCAGCAGCTCCCCTGGGGGGGCTCAAGAGACCCAGTACTTC - TRBV13 - TRBJ2-5
CASRQRATYGYTF TGTGCCAGCAGGCAGAGGGCTACCTATGGCTACACCTTC - TRBV28 - TRBJ1-2
CASSQARGGRGTYNEQFF TGTGCCAGCAGCCAAGCCCGTGGTGGTAGAGGTACCTACAATGAGCAGTTCTTC - TRBV3-1/TRBV3-2 - TRBJ2-1
CASSPLGRGIYEQYF TGTGCCAGCTCACCATTAGGCAGGGGTATCTACGAGCAGTACTTC - TRBV18 - TRBJ2-7
CASSPRGSQDYGYTF TGTGCCAGCAGCCCACGGGGGAGTCAGGACTATGGCTACACCTTC - TRBV7-3 - TRBJ1-2
CASSVGGGTEAFF TGTGCCAGCAGTGTAGGGGGAGGGACTGAAGCTTTCTTT - TRBV2 - TRBJ1-1
CASILTSGSYNEQFF TGTGCCAGCATCCTGACTAGCGGCTCCTACAATGAGCAGTTCTTC - TRBV28 TRBD2 TRBJ2-1
CASSQASGRYNEQFF TGTGCCAGCAGCCAAGCTAGCGGCCGTTACAATGAGCAGTTCTTC once TRBV3-1/TRBV3-2 TRBD2 TRBJ2-1
CASREYGVAGVNEQFF TGTGCCAGTAGGGAGTATGGAGTAGCGGGAGTGAATGAGCAGTTCTTC - TRBV19 TRBD2 TRBJ2-1
CASSNMGLAGVGTGELFF TGTGCCAGTAGCAATATGGGGCTAGCGGGAGTGGGGACCGGGGAGCTGTTTTTT - TRBV19 TRBD2 TRBJ2-2
CASSLDSPSYEQYF TGTGCCAGCAGCTTAGATTCTCCTTCCTACGAGCAGTACTTC - TRBV7-8 - TRBJ2-7
CASSPPDRGPSEQYF TGTGCCAGCTCACCACCGGACAGGGGCCCCTCCGAGCAGTACTTC - TRBV18 TRBD1 TRBJ2-7
CASSYGRERENF TGTGCCAGCAGTTACGGTCGGGAGCGGGAAAACTTT once TRBV6-5 - TRBJ1-1
CAIASGTGQETQYF TGTGCCATTGCTTCCGGGACAGGTCAAGAGACCCAGTACTTC - TRBV10-3 TRBD1 TRBJ2-5